The T cell receptor beta chain described here comes from a study of blood T cells in healthy people across ages. Study observations and caveats: Those diversity estimates obtained from one million T cells were thought to be underestimates.

It was with a sample-barcoded 5' primer and a J-beta primer mix that a second PCR of about 6 to 11 cycles was run. A template-switch adaptor that had 12 random nucleotides put a tag on each cDNA molecule. Paired-end reads containing CDR3 totaled no fewer than 3 million for each sample. MiXCR, applied by TCRdb to the 5' RACE reads, yields one record per CDR3 protein. Here the sample spans hundreds of thousands of distinct CDR3 sequences, 49% being singletons. As to this clonotype: Its antigen is still unknown.

CDR1 and CDR2 (germline): SQVTM, ANQGSEA. The CDR3 sequence is 13 residues long. V gave up 6 bases and J gave up 4 bases, with 15 bases separating them. The V and J genes are TRBV29-1 and TRBJ2-5, with a tentative D call TRBD1 (5 bases). The specimen was blood. This TCR was recovered from a woman aged 60-70 years in good health. The CDR3 sequence is CSVNPPDRETQYF. The CDR3 DNA reads as TGCAGCGTAAATCCTCCCGACAGAGAGACCCAGTACTTC.